This T cell receptor beta chain was identified during a study of human T cells and chemical hapten exposure. On the study more broadly: Small differences in pooled library volume mainly drove the variation in TCR yields per sample. Notes on the study in general: The number of TCRs above 1 in 1000 frequency did not change after DPC sensitization.

This clonotype showed up many times. Its target is not known. This CDR3 has 13 amino acids. Trimming cost V 6 bases and J 7 bases; bases outside gene matches: 9. Germline V gene lookup returns CDR1 MNHEY and CDR2 SVGEGT. The library gave individual cDNA molecules unique molecular identifiers. As handled by the study authors: With a range of roughly 23,224 to 690,600, the median per sample was roughly 95,000 TCRs. One entry per CDR3 protein results from TCRdb running MiXCR on the reads. What appears here as the V and J calls and clone size reflects TCRdb's work, not the paper's. Found here are about 120,000 distinct CDR3 sequences, roughly 8.5% of them singletons; the top ten hold 1.4%. Total RNA came from unfractionated whole blood.

The sequence derives from a human donor in good health. Some clones in this sample may be carry-over from other donors' samples. The material sequenced was whole blood. V and J are TRBV6-2 or TRBV6-3 and TRBJ2-7; 7 bases agree with TRBD1. In DNA form, the CDR3 reads TGTGCCAGCAGCCAACGGGACAGCCTGGAGCAGTACTTC. As protein: CASSQRDSLEQYF.